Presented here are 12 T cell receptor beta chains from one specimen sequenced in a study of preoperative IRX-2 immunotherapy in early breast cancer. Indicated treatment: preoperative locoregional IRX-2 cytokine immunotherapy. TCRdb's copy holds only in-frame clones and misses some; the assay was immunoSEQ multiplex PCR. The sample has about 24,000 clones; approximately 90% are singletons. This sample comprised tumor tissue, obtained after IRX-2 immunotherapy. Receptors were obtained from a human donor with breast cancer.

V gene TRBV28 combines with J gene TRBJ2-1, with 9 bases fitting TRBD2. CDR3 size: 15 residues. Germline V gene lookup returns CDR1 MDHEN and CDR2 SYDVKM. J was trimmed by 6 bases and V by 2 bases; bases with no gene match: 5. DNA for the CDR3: TGTGCCAGCAGTTTAAGGCGGGGGGGCCCCAATGAGCAGTTCTTC. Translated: CASSLRRGGPNEQFF.

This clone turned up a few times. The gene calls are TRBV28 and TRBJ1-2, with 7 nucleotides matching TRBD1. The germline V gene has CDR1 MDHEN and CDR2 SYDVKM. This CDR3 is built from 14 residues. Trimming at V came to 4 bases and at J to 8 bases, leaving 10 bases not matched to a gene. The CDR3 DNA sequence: TGTGCCAGCAGTTACCCAGGGGGGAGGTCAGGCTACACCTTC. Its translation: CASSYPGGRSGYTF.

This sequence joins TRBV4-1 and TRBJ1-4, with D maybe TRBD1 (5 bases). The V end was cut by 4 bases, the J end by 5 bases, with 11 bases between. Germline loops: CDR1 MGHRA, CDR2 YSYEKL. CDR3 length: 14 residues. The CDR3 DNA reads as TGCGCCAGCAGCCCCTCGGGGGAAAATGAAAAACTGTTTTTT. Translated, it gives CASSPSGENEKLFF.

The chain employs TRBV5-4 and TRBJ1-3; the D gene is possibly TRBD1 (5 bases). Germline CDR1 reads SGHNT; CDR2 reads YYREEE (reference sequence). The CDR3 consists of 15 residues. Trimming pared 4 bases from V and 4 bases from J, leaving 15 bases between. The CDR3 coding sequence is TGTGCCAGCAGCAGGGACTATCGGGGAGGAAACACCATATATTTT. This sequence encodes CASSRDYRGGNTIYF.

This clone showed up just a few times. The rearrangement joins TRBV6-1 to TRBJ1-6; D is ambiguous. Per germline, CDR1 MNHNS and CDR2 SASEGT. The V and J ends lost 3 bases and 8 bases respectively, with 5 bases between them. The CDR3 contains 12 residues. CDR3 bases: TGTGCCAGCAGTGATTGGGATTCACCCCTCCACTTT. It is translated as CASSDWDSPLHF.

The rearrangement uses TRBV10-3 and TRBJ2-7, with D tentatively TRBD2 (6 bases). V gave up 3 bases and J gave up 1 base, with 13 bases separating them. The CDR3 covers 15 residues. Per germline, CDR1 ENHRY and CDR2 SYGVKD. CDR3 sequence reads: CAISDRSGASYEQYF. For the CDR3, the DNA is TGTGCCATCAGTGACCGATCGGGAGCGTCCTACGAGCAGTACTTC.

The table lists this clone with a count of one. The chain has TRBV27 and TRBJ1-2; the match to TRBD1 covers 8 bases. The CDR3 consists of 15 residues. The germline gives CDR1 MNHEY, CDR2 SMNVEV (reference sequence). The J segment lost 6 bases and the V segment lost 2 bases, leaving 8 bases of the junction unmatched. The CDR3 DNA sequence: TGTGCCAGCAGTTTAATATCAGGGGGCATCAATGGCTACACCTTC. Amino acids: CASSLISGGINGYTF.

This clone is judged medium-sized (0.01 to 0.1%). The CDR3 sequence: CASSGRPGDQETQYF. The CDR3 nucleotides are TGTGCCAGCAGTGGAAGGCCAGGGGATCAGGAGACCCAGTACTTC. The gene calls are TRBV6-1 and TRBJ2-5, with a weak D call TRBD1 (6 bases). The CDR3 contains 15 residues. Trimming removed 4 bases from V and 5 bases from J, with 17 bases in between. The germline V gene has CDR1 MNHNS and CDR2 SASEGT.

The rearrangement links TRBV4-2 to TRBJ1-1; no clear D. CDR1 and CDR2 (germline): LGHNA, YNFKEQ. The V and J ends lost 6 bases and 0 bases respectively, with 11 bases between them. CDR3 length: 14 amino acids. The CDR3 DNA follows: TGTGCCAGCAGGGGCGGTATAATGAACACTGAAGCTTTCTTT. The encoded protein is CASRGGIMNTEAFF.

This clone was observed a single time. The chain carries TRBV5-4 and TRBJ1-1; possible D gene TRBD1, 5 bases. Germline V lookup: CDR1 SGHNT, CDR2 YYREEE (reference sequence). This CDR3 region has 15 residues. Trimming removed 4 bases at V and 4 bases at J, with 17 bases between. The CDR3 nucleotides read TGTGCCAGCAGCCCCGGCGGGGCCTTATCCACTGAAGCTTTCTTT. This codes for CASSPGGALSTEAFF.

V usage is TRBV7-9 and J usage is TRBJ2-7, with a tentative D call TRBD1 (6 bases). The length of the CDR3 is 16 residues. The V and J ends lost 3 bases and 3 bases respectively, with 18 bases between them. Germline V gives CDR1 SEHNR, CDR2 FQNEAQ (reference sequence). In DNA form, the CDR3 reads TGTGCCAGCAGCTTTGCCCGTACAGGGAAGAGCTACGAGCAGTACTTC. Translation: CASSFARTGKSYEQYF.

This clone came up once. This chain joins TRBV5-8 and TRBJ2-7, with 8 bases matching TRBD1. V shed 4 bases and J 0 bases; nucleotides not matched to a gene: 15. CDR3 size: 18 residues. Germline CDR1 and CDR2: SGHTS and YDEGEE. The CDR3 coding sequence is TGTGCCAGCAGCCCCAGGGGAGCGACAGGGGCCAGCTCCTACGAGCAGTACGTC. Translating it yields CASSPRGATGASSYEQYV.